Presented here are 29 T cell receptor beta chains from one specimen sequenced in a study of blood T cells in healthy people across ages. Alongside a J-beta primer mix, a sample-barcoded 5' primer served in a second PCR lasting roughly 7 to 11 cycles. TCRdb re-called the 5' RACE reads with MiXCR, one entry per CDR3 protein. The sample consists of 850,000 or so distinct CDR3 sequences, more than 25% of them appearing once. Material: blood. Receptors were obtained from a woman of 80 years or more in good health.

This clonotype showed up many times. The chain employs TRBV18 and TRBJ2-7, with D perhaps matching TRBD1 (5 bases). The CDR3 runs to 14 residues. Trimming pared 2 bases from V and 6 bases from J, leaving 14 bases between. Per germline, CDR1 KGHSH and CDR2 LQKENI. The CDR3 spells CASSPGATLGEQYF. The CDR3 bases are TGTGCCAGCTCACCAGGGGCCACCCTCGGCGAGCAGTACTTC.

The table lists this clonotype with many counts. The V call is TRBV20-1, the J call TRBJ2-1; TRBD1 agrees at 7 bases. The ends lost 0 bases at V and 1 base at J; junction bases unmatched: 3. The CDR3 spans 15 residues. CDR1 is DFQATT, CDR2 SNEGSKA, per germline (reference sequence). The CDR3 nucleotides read TGCAGTGCTAGAGAGACAGGGAGATCCTACAATGAGCAGTTCTTC. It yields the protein CSARETGRSYNEQFF.

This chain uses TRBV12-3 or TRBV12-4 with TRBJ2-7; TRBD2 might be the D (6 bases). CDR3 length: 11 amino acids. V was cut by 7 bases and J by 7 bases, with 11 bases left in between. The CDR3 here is CASTGTREQYF. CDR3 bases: TGTGCCAGCACCGGGACTCGAGAGCAGTACTTC.

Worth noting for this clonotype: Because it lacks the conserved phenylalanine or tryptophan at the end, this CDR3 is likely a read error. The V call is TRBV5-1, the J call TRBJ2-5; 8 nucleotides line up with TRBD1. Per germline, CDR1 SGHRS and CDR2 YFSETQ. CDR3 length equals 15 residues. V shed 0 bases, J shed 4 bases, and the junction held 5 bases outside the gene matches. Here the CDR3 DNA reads TGCGCCAGCAGCTTGGCCCAGGGGGCAAGAGAGACCCAGTACAAA. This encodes CASSLAQGARETQYK.

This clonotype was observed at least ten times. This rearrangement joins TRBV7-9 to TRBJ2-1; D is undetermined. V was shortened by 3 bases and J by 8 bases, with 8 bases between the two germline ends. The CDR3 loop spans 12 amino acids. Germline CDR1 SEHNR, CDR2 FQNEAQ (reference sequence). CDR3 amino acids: CASSFTTHEQFF. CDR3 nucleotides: TGTGCCAGCAGCTTCACGACCCATGAGCAGTTCTTC. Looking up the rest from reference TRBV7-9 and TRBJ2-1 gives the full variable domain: DTGVSQNPRHKITKRGQNVTFRCDPISEHNRLYWYRQTLGQGPEFLTYFQNEAQLEKSRLLSDRFSAERPKGSFSTLEIQRTEQGDSAMYLCASSFTTHEQFFGPGTRLTVL.

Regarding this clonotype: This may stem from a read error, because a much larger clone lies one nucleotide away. CDR3 nucleotides: TGCGCCAGCGGCTTGAACGATGAGCAGTTCTTC. Its translation is CASGLNDEQFF. The chain carries TRBV5-1 and TRBJ2-1; D not resolved. Germline-derived CDR1 and CDR2 are SGHRS and YFSETQ. CDR3 size: 11 residues.

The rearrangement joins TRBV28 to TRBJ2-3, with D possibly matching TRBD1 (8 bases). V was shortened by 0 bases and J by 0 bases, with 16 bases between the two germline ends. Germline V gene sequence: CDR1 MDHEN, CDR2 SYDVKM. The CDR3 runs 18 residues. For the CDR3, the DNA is TGTGCCAGCAGTTTATGGGGGGGGTCAGGGGGCAGCACAGATACGCAGTATTTT. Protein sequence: CASSLWGGSGGSTDTQYF.

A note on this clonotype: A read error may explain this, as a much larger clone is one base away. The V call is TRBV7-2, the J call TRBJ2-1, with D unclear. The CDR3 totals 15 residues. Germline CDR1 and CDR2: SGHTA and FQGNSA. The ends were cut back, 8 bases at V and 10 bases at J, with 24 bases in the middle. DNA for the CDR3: TGTGCCAGCGAGAGCTGGCAGCCACCTAGATCCGAGCAGTTCTTC. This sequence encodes CASESWQPPRSEQFF. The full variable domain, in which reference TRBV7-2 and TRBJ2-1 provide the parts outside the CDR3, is GAGVSQSPSNKVTEKGKDVELRCDPISGHTALYWYRQSLGQGLEFLIYFQGNSAPDKSGLPSDRFSAERTGGSVSTLTIQRTQQEDSAVYLCASESWQPPRSEQFFGPGTRLTVL.

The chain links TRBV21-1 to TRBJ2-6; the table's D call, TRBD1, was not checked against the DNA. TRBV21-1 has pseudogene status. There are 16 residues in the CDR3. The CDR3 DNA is TGTGCCAGCGGGACCGACAGGGAGGCTGGGGCCAACGTCCTGACTTTC. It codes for CASGTDREAGANVLTF.

CDR3: CASSLSRGPHGYTF. The DNA of the CDR3 is TGTGCCAGCAGTTTATCTCGAGGGCCCCATGGCTACACCTTC. This chain links TRBV27 with TRBJ1-2; D unresolved. Germline CDR1 MNHEY, CDR2 SMNVEV (reference sequence). The CDR3 totals 14 residues. Trimming left V 0 bases short and J 6 bases short, with 11 bases between.

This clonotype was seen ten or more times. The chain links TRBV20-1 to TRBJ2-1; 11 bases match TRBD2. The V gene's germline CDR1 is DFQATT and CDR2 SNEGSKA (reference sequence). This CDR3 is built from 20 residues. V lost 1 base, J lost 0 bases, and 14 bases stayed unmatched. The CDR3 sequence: CSARVWASGGLRSSYNEQFF. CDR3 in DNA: TGCAGTGCTAGAGTCTGGGCTAGCGGGGGGCTCAGGAGCTCCTACAATGAGCAGTTCTTC.

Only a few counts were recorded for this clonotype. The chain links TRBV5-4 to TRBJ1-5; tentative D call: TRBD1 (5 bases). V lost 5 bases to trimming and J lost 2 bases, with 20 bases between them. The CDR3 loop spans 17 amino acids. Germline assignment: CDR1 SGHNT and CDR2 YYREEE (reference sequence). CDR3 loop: CASSSFGARVCNQPQHF. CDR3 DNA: TGTGCCAGCAGTTCATTTGGGGCTAGGGTTTGCAATCAGCCCCAGCATTTT.

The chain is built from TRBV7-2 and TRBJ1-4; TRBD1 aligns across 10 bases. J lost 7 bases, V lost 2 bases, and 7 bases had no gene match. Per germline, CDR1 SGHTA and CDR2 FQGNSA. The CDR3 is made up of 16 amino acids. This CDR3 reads CASSLQRTGGAEKLFF. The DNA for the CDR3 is TGTGCCAGCAGCTTACAGAGGACAGGGGGGGCTGAAAAACTGTTTTTT.

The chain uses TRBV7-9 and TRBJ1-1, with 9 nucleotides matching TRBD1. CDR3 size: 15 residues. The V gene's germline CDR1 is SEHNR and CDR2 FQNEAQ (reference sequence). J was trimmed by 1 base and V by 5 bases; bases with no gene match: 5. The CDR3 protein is CASSPGTGKNTEAFF. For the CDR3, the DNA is TGTGCCAGCAGCCCCGGGACAGGGAAGAACACTGAAGCTTTCTTT.

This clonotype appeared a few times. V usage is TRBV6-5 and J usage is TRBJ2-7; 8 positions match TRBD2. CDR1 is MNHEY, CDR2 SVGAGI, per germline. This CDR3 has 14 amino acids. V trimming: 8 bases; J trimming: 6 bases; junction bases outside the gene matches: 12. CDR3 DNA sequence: TGTGCCAGCGGATATACCGGGGGGGTCTCCGAGCAGTACTTC. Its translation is CASGYTGGVSEQYF.

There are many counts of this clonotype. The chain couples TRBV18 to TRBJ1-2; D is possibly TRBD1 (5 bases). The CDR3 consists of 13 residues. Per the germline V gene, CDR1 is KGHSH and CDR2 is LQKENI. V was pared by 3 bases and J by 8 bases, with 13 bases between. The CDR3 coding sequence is TGTGCCAGCTCACCGAACATCGACAGAGGCTACACCTTC. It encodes CASSPNIDRGYTF. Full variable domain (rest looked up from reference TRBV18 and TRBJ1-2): NAGVMQNPRHLVRRRGQEARLRCSPMKGHSHVYWYRQLPEEGLKFMVYLQKENIIDESGMPKERFSAEFPKEGPSILRIQQVVRGDSAAYFCASSPNIDRGYTFGSGTRLTVV.

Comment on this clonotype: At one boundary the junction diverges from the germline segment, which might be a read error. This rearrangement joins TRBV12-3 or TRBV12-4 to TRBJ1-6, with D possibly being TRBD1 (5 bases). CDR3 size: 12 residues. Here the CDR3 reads CAGSGRVSPLHF. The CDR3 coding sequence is TGTGCCGGCAGTGGCAGGGTCTCACCCCTCCACTTT.

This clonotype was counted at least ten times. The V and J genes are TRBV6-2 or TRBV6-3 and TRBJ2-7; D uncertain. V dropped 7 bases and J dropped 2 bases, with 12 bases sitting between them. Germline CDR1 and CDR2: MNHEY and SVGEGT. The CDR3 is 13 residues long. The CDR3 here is CASKADLTYEQYF. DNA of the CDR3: TGTGCCAGCAAGGCGGACCTCACCTACGAGCAGTACTTC.

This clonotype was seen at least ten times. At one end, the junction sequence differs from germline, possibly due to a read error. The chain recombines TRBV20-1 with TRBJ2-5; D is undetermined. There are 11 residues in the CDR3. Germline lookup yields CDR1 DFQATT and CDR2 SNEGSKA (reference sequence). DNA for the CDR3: TGCGGTGCTAGACCAAAAGAGACCCAGTACTTC. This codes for CGARPKETQYF.

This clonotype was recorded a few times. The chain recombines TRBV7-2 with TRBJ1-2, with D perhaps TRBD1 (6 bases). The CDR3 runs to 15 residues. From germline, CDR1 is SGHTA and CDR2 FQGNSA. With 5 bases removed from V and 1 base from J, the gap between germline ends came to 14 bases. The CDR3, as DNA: TGTGCCAGCAGCCCAGGACAGACCTATAACTATGGCTACACCTTC. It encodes CASSPGQTYNYGYTF.

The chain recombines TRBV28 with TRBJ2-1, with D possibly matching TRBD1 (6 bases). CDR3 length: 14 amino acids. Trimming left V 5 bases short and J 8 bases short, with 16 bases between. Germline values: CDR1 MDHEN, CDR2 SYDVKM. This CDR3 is CASSASQGTHEQFF. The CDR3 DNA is TGTGCCAGCAGTGCCTCACAGGGAACTCATGAGCAGTTCTTC.

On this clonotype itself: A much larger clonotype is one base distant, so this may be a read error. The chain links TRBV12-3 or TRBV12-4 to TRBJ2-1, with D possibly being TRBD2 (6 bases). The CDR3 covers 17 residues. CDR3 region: CANSLAEAGLTYNEQFF. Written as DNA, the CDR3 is TGTGCCAACAGTTTAGCGGAGGCGGGGTTAACCTACAATGAGCAGTTCTTC.

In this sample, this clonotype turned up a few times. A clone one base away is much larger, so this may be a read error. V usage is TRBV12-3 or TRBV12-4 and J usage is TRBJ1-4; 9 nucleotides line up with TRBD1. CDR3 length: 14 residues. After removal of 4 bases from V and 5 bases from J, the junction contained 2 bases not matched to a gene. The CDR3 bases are TGTGCCAGCAGTTGGGGGACAGGGAATGAAAAACTGTTTTTT. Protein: CASSWGTGNEKLFF.

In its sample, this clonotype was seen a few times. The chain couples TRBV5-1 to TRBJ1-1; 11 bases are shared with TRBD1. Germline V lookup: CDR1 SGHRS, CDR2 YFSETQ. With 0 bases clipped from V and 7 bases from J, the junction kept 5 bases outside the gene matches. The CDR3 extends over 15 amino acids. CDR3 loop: CASSLEFGTGGEAFF. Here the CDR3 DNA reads TGCGCCAGCAGCTTGGAGTTTGGGACAGGGGGTGAAGCTTTCTTT.

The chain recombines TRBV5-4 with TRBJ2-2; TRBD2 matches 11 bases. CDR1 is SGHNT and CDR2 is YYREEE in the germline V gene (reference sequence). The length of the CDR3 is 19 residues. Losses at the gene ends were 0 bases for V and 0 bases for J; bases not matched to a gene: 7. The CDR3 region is CASSLGGLAGGSNTGELFF. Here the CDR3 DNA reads TGTGCCAGCAGCTTGGGGGGCCTAGCGGGGGGATCGAACACCGGGGAGCTGTTTTTT. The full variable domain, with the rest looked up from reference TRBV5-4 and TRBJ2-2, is ETGVTQSPTHLIKTRGQQVTLRCSSQSGHNTVSWYQQALGQGPQFIFQYYREEENGRGNFPPRFSGLQFPNYSSELNVNALELDDSALYLCASSLGGLAGGSNTGELFFGEGSRLTVL.

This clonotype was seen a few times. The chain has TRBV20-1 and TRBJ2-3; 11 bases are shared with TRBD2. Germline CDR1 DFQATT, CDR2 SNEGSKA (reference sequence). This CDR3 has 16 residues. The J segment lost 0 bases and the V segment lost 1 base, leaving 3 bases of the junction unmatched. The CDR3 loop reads CSARARLAGSTDTQYF. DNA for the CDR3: TGCAGTGCTAGAGCGAGACTAGCGGGGAGCACAGATACGCAGTATTTT.

CDR3 loop: CASIGGGRDTWYF. CDR3 bases: TGTGCCAGCATTGGCGGGGGGCGAGATACGTGGTATTTT. The V and J genes are TRBV28 and TRBJ2-3; 8 nucleotides align to TRBD2. With V trimmed by 7 bases and J by 14 bases, 14 bases remained unmatched. CDR1 is MDHEN and CDR2 is SYDVKM in the germline V gene. The CDR3 spans 13 residues. The variable domain in full, with the rest retrieved from reference TRBV28 and TRBJ2-3, is DVKVTQSSRYLVKRTGEKVFLECVQDMDHENMFWYRQDPGLGLRLIYFSYDVKMKEKGDIPEGYSVSREKKERFSLILESASTNQTSMYLCASIGGGRDTWYFGPGTRLTVL.

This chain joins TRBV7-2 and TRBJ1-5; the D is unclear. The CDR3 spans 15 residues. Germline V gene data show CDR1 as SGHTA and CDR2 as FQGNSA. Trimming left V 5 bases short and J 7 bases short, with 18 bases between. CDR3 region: CASSPIFELGQPQHF. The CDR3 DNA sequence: TGTGCCAGCAGCCCGATATTCGAGTTGGGCCAGCCCCAGCATTTT.

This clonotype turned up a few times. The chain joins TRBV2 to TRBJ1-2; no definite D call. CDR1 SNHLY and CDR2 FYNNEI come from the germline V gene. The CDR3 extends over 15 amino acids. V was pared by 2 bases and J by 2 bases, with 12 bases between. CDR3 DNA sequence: TGTGCCAGCAGTGAACAGGTCTTACTGAACTATGGCTACACCTTC. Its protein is CASSEQVLLNYGYTF.